The rows below give T cell receptor beta chains drawn from one sample of a study of shared clonotypes between healthy human individuals. This table comes from immunoSEQ multiplex PCR, and its TCRdb copy is limited to in-frame clones, with some not included. Here the sample spans about 680,000 clones, 92% being singletons. The sequenced material came from naive CD8+ T cells sorted from blood. The source of these receptors is a man aged 30-40 years in good health. CDR3s include the opening cysteine and the closing phenylalanine or tryptophan. D genes are given only for firm matches. Where a row states a size, it is once, few, many or the class of an expanded clone; other rows omit it.

>TRBD1|TRBV6-5|TRBJ1-4|-
TGTGCCAGCAGCCTAGGGGGCGGAATTGAAGAAAAACTGTTTTTT
CASSLGGGIEEKLFF
>-|TRBV5-6|TRBJ1-1|-
TGTGCCAGCAGCTTGGTGCCGGGGTTAACCACTGAAGCTTTCTTT
CASSLVPGLTTEAFF
>-|TRBV11-2|TRBJ1-1|-
TGTGCCAGCAGCTTATTTAACACACCGTACCCTAACGCTGAAGCTTTCTTT
CASSLFNTPYPNAEAFF
>-|TRBV6-6|TRBJ2-7|-
TGTGCCAGCAGTGGCACACGGTCGGAGCAGTACTTC
CASSGTRSEQYF
>-|TRBV7-2|TRBJ1-1|-
TGTGCCAGCAGCCTAAGCGCAGGAAACACTGAAGCTTTCTTT
CASSLSAGNTEAFF
>-|TRBV7-9|TRBJ1-2|-
TGTGCCAGCAGCTTAGCGCCAGGGGATAACTATGGCTACACCTTC
CASSLAPGDNYGYTF
>-|TRBV7-9|TRBJ1-1|-
TGTGCCAGCAGCCCTGACACTGAAGCTTTCTTT
CASSPDTEAFF
>-|TRBV7-2|TRBJ2-5|-
TGTGCCAGCAGCTTAGGGTGGGATTCGGGTCAAGAGACCCAGTACTTC
CASSLGWDSGQETQYF
>TRBD2|TRBV9|TRBJ2-5|-
TGTGCCAGCAGCGAAAGTCCAGCGGGAGAAGAGACCCAGTACTTC
CASSESPAGEETQYF
>-|TRBV29-1|TRBJ1-2|-
TGCAGCGTTGAAGATCGTAACGGCTACACCTTC
CSVEDRNGYTF
>-|TRBV29-1|TRBJ2-7|-
TGCAGCGTTCTAGCCTACGAGCAGTACTTC
CSVLAYEQYF
>TRBD1|TRBV6-5|TRBJ2-1|once
TGTGCCAGCAGTTTTCAGCCGGGACAGAAAAATGAGCAGTTCTTC
CASSFQPGQKNEQFF
>-|TRBV5-4|TRBJ2-3|-
TGTGCCAGCAGCTTGGGCGTAGGCAGCACAGATACGCAGTATTTT
CASSLGVGSTDTQYF
>-|TRBV6-5|TRBJ2-1|-
TGTGCCAGCAGTTACTCGAAGCTTCAGGAGCAGTTCTTC
CASSYSKLQEQFF
>TRBD1|TRBV28|TRBJ2-7|-
TGTGCCAGCAGTTTAGACTTTTGGGGGACAGGGGTTTTACCGATATCCTACGAGCAGTACTTC
CASSLDFWGTGVLPISYEQYF
>-|TRBV6-5|TRBJ2-5|-
TGTGCCAGCAGTTACTTGGCGGGACAGTACCAAGAGACCCAGTACTTC
CASSYLAGQYQETQYF
>-|TRBV5-1|TRBJ2-3|-
TGCGCCAGCAGGTGGGGGAACACAGATACGCAGTATTTT
CASRWGNTDTQYF
>TRBD1|TRBV10-3|TRBJ2-7|once
TGTGCCATCACGACAGGGGGACAAATAGCCGAGCAGTACTTC
CAITTGGQIAEQYF
>TRBD1|TRBV19|TRBJ2-3|-
TGTGCCAGTAGTATCTTTGGCACCAGGACAGGGGACACAGATACGCAGTATTTT
CASSIFGTRTGDTDTQYF
>-|TRBV27|TRBJ2-4|-
TGTGCCAGCGCAGGGGAAAACATTCAGTACTTC
CASAGENIQYF
>-|TRBV11-2|TRBJ2-2|-
TGTGCCAGCAGCGAGACTAGGTCGCCCGGGGAGCTGTTTTTT
CASSETRSPGELFF
>-|TRBV30|TRBJ1-2|-
TGTGCCTGGAGCCCCCCCGGGAGCTATGGCTACACCTTC
CAWSPPGSYGYTF
>TRBD1|TRBV29-1|TRBJ1-1|once
TGCAGCGTCCTTGGTGGGGACAGGGGGGGAACTGAAGCTTTCTTT
CSVLGGDRGGTEAFF
>TRBD2|TRBV5-1|TRBJ2-2|once
TGCGCCAGCAGCTTGGAAGGTAGCGGGTCCCCCAGGCCCGGGGAGCTGTTTTTT
CASSLEGSGSPRPGELFF
>-|TRBV7-9|TRBJ2-7|-
TGTGCCAGCAGTTTCCCGCAGGACTACGAGCAGTACTTC
CASSFPQDYEQYF
>TRBD1|TRBV18|TRBJ2-2|-
TGTGCCAGCTCATCCAGCCTTGTGACAGGGGGCGTTAGCGGCGCACCCGGGGAGCTGTTTTTT
CASSSSLVTGGVSGAPGELFF
>TRBD1|TRBV11-3|TRBJ2-1|-
TGTGCCAGCCTGACCCGGGACAGGGGGCACGATGAGCAGTTCTTC
CASLTRDRGHDEQFF
>TRBD1|TRBV27|TRBJ2-3|-
TGTGCCAGCAAATCGACAGGGGACACAGATACGCAGTATTTT
CASKSTGDTDTQYF
>-|TRBV2|TRBJ2-3|once
TGTGCCAGCAGTGAAGTGGGGGGCGCAGATACGCAGTATTTT
CASSEVGGADTQYF
>-|TRBV18|TRBJ2-7|-
TGTGCCAGCTCACCACCTAGGGGGGCAGGAAACGAGCAGTACTTC
CASSPPRGAGNEQYF